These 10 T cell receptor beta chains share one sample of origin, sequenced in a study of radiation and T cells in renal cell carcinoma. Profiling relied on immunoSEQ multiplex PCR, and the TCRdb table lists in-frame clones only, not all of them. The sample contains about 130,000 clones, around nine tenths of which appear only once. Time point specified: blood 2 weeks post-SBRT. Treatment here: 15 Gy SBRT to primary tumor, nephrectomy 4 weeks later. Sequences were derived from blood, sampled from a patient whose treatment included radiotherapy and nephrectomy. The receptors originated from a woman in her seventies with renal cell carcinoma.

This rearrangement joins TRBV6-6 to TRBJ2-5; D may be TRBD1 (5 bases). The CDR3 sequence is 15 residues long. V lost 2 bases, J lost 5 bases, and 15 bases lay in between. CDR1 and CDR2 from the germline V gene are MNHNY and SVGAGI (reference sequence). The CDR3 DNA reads TGTGCCAGCAGTTACGATAGGTTGAACAGGGAGACCCAGTACTTC. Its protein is CASSYDRLNRETQYF.

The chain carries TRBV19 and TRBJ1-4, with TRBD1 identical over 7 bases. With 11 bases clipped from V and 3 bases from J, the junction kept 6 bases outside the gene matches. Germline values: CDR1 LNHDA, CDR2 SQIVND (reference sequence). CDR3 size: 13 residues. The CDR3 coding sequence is TGTGCCGCTCAGGGACAGTCTAATGAAAAACTGTTTTTT. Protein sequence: CAAQGQSNEKLFF.

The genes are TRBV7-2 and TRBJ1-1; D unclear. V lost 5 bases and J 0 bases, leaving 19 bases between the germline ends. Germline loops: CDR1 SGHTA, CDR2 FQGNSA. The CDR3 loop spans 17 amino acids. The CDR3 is CASSPSWPSRLNTEAFF. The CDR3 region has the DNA TGTGCCAGCAGCCCCTCCTGGCCCTCTCGGCTGAACACTGAAGCTTTCTTT. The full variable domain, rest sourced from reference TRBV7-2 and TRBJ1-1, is GAGVSQSPSNKVTEKGKDVELRCDPISGHTALYWYRQSLGQGLEFLIYFQGNSAPDKSGLPSDRFSAERTGGSVSTLTIQRTQQEDSAVYLCASSPSWPSRLNTEAFFGQGTRLTVV.

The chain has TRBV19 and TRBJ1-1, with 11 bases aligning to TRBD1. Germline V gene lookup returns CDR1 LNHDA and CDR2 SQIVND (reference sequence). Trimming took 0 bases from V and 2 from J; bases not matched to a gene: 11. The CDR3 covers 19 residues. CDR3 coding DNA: TGTGCCAGTAGTATAGATCGGTCCGGGACAGGGGGTAGAAACACTGAAGCTTTCTTT. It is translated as CASSIDRSGTGGRNTEAFF.

This chain's CDR3 is CSAFLGTEAFF. The CDR3 DNA reads as TGCAGTGCATTCTTGGGGACTGAAGCTTTCTTT. J is TRBJ1-1 and V is TRBV20-1; no reliable D call. Germline CDR1 is DFQATT and CDR2 is SNEGSKA (reference sequence). CDR3 length equals 11 residues. With 6 bases removed from V and 5 bases from J, the gap between germline ends came to 10 bases.

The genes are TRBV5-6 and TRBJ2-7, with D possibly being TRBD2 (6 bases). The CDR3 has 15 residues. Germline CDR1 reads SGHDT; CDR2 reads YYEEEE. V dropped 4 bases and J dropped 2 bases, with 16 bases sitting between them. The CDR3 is CASSPLVGGTYEQYF. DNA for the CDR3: TGTGCCAGCAGCCCCTTGGTGGGGGGAACCTACGAGCAGTACTTC.

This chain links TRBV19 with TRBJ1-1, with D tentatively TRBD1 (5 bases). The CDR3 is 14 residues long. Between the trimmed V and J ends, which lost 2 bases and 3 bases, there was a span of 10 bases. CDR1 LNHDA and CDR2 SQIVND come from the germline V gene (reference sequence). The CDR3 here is CASSIRGRDTEAFF. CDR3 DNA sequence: TGTGCCAGTAGTATACGGGGACGAGACACTGAAGCTTTCTTT.

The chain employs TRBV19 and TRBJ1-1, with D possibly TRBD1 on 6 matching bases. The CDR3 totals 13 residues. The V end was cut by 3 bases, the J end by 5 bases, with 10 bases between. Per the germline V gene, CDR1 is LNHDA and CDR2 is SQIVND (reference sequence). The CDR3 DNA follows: TGTGCCAGTAGTATCGGGCAGGGGACTGAAGCTTTCTTT. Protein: CASSIGQGTEAFF.

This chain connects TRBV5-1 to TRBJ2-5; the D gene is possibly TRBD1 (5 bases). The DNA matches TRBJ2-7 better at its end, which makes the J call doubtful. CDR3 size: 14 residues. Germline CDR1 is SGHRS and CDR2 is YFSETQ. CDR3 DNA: TGCGCCAGCAGCGAAACAGGCGGCGAGCGCGAGCAGTACTTC. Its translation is CASSETGGEREQYF.

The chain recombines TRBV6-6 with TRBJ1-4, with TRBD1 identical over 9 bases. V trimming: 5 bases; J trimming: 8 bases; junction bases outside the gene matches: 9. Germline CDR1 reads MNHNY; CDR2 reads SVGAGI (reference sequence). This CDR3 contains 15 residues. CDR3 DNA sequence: TGTGCCAGCAGTACCCCACAGGGGGCGAAGGAAAAACTGTTTTTT. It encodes CASSTPQGAKEKLFF.